Below, 14 T cell receptor beta chains from the same sample are listed, as sequenced in a study of T-cell reconstitution after alpha-beta-depleted transplantation in children. TCRbeta library preparation incorporated unique molecular identifiers. MiXCR, applied by TCRdb to the PCR reads, yields one record per CDR3 protein. The sample consists of hundreds of thousands of distinct CDR3 sequences, approximately 12% of them appearing once. The sequences come from PBMCs, mostly from graft donor cells, collected 360 days after TCRalphabeta/CD19-depleted stem cell transplant. The receptors come from a male patient between 10 and 17 years old who had a stem cell transplant for acute myeloid leukemia, so the T cells may come from the graft donor.

This clonotype occurred a few times. The V and J genes are TRBV20-1 and TRBJ1-2; 8 bases map to TRBD1. Germline V CDR1 and CDR2: DFQATT, SNEGSKA (reference sequence). This CDR3 comprises 13 residues. V was clipped by 5 bases and J by 1 base; unmatched bases: 3. The CDR3 spells CSASTGVNYGYTF. The CDR3 DNA follows: TGCAGTGCTTCGACAGGGGTTAACTATGGCTACACCTTC.

In this sample, this clonotype turned up many times. This chain uses TRBV12-3 or TRBV12-4 with TRBJ2-2, with 9 bases lining up with TRBD1. CDR3 length: 14 amino acids. V dropped 6 bases and J dropped 3; count of bases not matched to a gene: 2. CDR3 in amino acids: CASRGQGYTGELFF. For the CDR3, the DNA is TGTGCCAGCAGGGGACAGGGTTACACCGGGGAGCTGTTTTTT.

There are a few counts of this clonotype. The V call is TRBV20-1, the J call TRBJ2-7; 11 nucleotides agree with TRBD1. Germline V gene data show CDR1 as DFQATT and CDR2 as SNEGSKA (reference sequence). The CDR3 sequence is 15 residues long. Trimming removed 1 base from V and 0 bases from J; junction bases left unmatched: 2. CDR3 nucleotides: TGCAGTGCTAGAGCGGACAGGGGGCTCTCCTACGAGCAGTACTTC. The encoded protein is CSARADRGLSYEQYF.

This clonotype was counted only a few times. V and J are TRBV10-3 and TRBJ2-1, with 10 positions matching TRBD2. V lost 7 bases to trimming and J lost 7 bases; unmatched junction nucleotides: 22. Per germline, CDR1 ENHRY and CDR2 SYGVKD. The CDR3 covers 19 residues. CDR3 in amino acids: CAINSRAGLAGAWGNEQFF. In DNA form, the CDR3 reads TGTGCCATCAACTCTCGGGCGGGGCTAGCGGGGGCCTGGGGAAATGAGCAGTTCTTC.

This clonotype was seen once. A much larger clone is a single base away; this may be a read error. The chain couples TRBV20-1 to TRBJ2-1; TRBD2 matches at 12 bases. CDR1 is DFQATT and CDR2 is SNEGSKA in the germline V gene (reference sequence). This CDR3 comprises 16 residues. Here the CDR3 reads CCASRPSGRAGNEQFF. In DNA, the CDR3 is TGCTGTGCTAGTCGACCTAGCGGGAGGGCCGGGAATGAGCAGTTCTTC.

The V and J genes are TRBV12-3 or TRBV12-4 and TRBJ1-3; maybe TRBD1 (5 bases). This CDR3 is 13 amino acids long. Trimming pared 6 bases from V and 7 bases from J, leaving 13 bases between. This CDR3 is CASSPPGANTIYF. DNA of the CDR3: TGTGCCAGCAGCCCCCCCGGGGCGAACACCATATATTTT.

At least ten counts were recorded for this clonotype. The chain recombines TRBV5-1 with TRBJ2-5; possibly TRBD2 for D (5 bases). The CDR3 has 14 residues. Per the germline V gene, CDR1 is SGHRS and CDR2 is YFSETQ. Trimming removed 7 bases from V and 5 bases from J, with 18 bases in between. For the CDR3, the DNA is TGCGCCAGCGGATTTACGAACCCGGGGGAGACCCAGTACTTC. It encodes CASGFTNPGETQYF.

The chain links TRBV5-6 to TRBJ1-5; D is undetermined. Germline lookup yields CDR1 SGHDT and CDR2 YYEEEE. This CDR3 contains 13 residues. The germline V and J ends were trimmed by 3 bases and 3 bases, with 7 bases remaining between them. The CDR3 sequence: CASSSGLNQPQHF. The CDR3 nucleotides are TGTGCCAGCAGCTCCGGGCTCAATCAGCCCCAGCATTTT. Complete variable domain (other parts from reference TRBV5-6 and TRBJ1-5): DAGVTQSPTHLIKTRGQQVTLRCSPKSGHDTVSWYQQALGQGPQFIFQYYEEEERQRGNFPDRFSGHQFPNYSSELNVNALLLGDSALYLCASSSGLNQPQHFGDGTRLSIL.

This clonotype was detected many times. The V call is TRBV19, the J call TRBJ2-6; D unresolved. CDR1 is LNHDA, CDR2 SQIVND, per germline (reference sequence). This CDR3 contains 15 residues. The V end was cut by 5 bases, the J end by 5 bases, with 13 bases between. CDR3 residues: CASSSSPLRANVLTF. In nucleotides, the CDR3 is TGTGCCAGTAGTTCCTCTCCTTTGAGGGCCAACGTCCTGACTTTC.

The rearrangement joins TRBV29-1 to TRBJ2-6; tentative D call: TRBD2 (6 bases). The CDR3 loop spans 15 amino acids. The germline V and J ends were trimmed by 4 bases and 2 bases, with 12 bases remaining between them. Germline loops: CDR1 SQVTM, CDR2 ANQGSEA. The CDR3 DNA reads TGCAGCGTTGGGGGCGGGAAGACTGGGGCCAACGTCCTGACTTTC. Translation gives CSVGGGKTGANVLTF. Full variable domain (rest looked up from reference TRBV29-1 and TRBJ2-6): SAVISQKPSRDICQRGTSLTIQCQVDSQVTMMFWYRQQPGQSLTLIATANQGSEATYESGFVIDKFPISRPNLTFSTLTVSNMSPEDSSIYLCSVGGGKTGANVLTFGAGSRLTVL.

This clonotype was detected a few times. V is TRBV27 and J is TRBJ2-5, with 7 bases lining up with TRBD1. The ends lost 5 bases at V and 4 bases at J; junction bases unmatched: 7. The germline V gene has CDR1 MNHEY and CDR2 SMNVEV (reference sequence). The CDR3 length is 14 residues. The CDR3 coding sequence is TGTGCCAGCAGTCCCGCGACAGGGTCAGAGACCCAGTACTTC. Protein: CASSPATGSETQYF.

In its sample, this clonotype was seen a few times. This rearrangement joins TRBV20-1 to TRBJ2-3; 10 bases agree with TRBD2. V was clipped by 3 bases and J by 9 bases; unmatched bases: 3. The CDR3 sequence is 12 residues long. Germline V gene lookup returns CDR1 DFQATT and CDR2 SNEGSKA (reference sequence). In nucleotides, the CDR3 is TGCAGTGCTAGGGCACTAGCGGGAACGCAGTATTTT. Translating it yields CSARALAGTQYF.

J is TRBJ2-1 and V is TRBV25-1, with 9 bases that match TRBD2. This CDR3 has 14 amino acids. The trim removed 2 bases at V and 12 bases at J, leaving 8 bases unmatched. The germline V gene has CDR1 MGHDK and CDR2 SYGVNS. CDR3 coding DNA: TGTGCCAGCAGTGAACTGACTAGCGGAACACGGCAGTTCTTC. Amino acids: CASSELTSGTRQFF.

This clonotype was picked up a small number of times. J is TRBJ2-5 and V is TRBV7-8; D is perhaps TRBD2 (5 bases). The CDR3 totals 14 residues. V was trimmed by 2 bases and J by 3 bases, leaving 10 bases between them. Germline V lookup: CDR1 SGHVS, CDR2 FQNEAQ. This CDR3 reads CASSLLGVKETQYF. The CDR3 DNA reads as TGTGCCAGCAGCTTACTCGGGGTAAAAGAGACCCAGTACTTC.